The 8 T cell receptor beta chains presented below share a single source sample, sequenced in a study of T cell responses to AZD1222 COVID-19 vaccine. The data were produced by immunoSEQ multiplex PCR, yet TCRdb's version contains in-frame clones alone and is incomplete. Of around 120,000 clones in the sample, around 87% were seen once. The material was peripheral blood, obtained 28 days after the second AZD1222 dose. All receptors come from an adult who received the AZD1222 COVID-19 vaccine.

Only a few counts were recorded for this clone. This sequence joins TRBV5-5 and TRBJ2-3; a possible D gene is TRBD1 (5 bases). The CDR3 has 15 amino acids. In germline, CDR1 is SGHKS, CDR2 YYEKEE (reference sequence). The V gene lost 1 base and the J gene lost 3 bases, with 12 bases spanning the gap. The CDR3 here is CASSLRQGITDTQYF. CDR3 sequence (DNA): TGTGCCAGCAGCTTGAGGCAGGGCATAACAGATACGCAGTATTTT.

This chain connects TRBV15 to TRBJ1-4, with TRBD1 identical over 8 bases. Germline trimming cut 0 bases from V and 6 bases from J; bases unmatched to any gene: 3. Looked up from germline, CDR1 is LNHNV and CDR2 is YYDKDF (reference sequence). This CDR3 region has 15 residues. CDR3 in DNA: TGTGCCACCAGCAGAGACCAGGGGGCGGATGAAAAACTGTTTTTT. Translation: CATSRDQGADEKLFF.

This clone appeared a single time. The chain combines TRBV19 with TRBJ1-6, with 9 positions matching TRBD1. Losses at the gene ends were 7 bases for V and 7 bases for J; bases not matched to a gene: 8. Germline values: CDR1 LNHDA, CDR2 SQIVND (reference sequence). The CDR3 length is 15 residues. CDR3 DNA: TGTGCCAGTAACCCAAGGACAGGGGAAAATTCACCCCTCCACTTT. It encodes CASNPRTGENSPLHF.

The chain recombines TRBV6-1 with TRBJ1-4; perhaps TRBD1 as D (5 bases). Germline CDR1 MNHNS, CDR2 SASEGT. The CDR3 sequence is 18 residues long. V gave up 2 bases and J gave up 5 bases, with 21 bases separating them. CDR3 sequence (DNA): TGTGCCAGCAGTGAAAATTACCCTACCGGGACCTTCAATGAAAAACTGTTTTTT. Protein product: CASSENYPTGTFNEKLFF.

The table lists this clone with a count of one. The chain combines TRBV6-2 or TRBV6-3 with TRBJ2-2; a possible D gene is TRBD2 (6 bases). V was pared by 5 bases and J by 4 bases, with 11 bases between. Germline CDR1 MNHEY, CDR2 SVGEGT. There are 14 residues in the CDR3. The CDR3 reads CASSPGLFTGELFF. CDR3 sequence (DNA): TGTGCCAGCAGTCCGGGACTCTTCACCGGGGAGCTGTTTTTT.

The chain has TRBV30 and TRBJ2-2, with 8 nucleotides matching TRBD2. CDR1 is GTSNPN and CDR2 is SVGIG in the germline V gene (reference sequence). The CDR3 has 15 amino acids. The V gene end was trimmed by 8 bases and the J gene end by 1 base; junction bases not matched to a gene: 9. The CDR3 reads CAPRGGTLNTGELFF. The CDR3 region has the DNA TGTGCCCCCCGGGGGGGCACCTTGAACACCGGGGAGCTGTTTTTT.

The J gene is TRBJ1-5, the V gene TRBV6-6; D might be TRBD1 (6 bases). Germline V gene sequence: CDR1 MNHNY, CDR2 SVGAGI (reference sequence). The germline V and J ends were trimmed by 5 bases and 5 bases, with 10 bases remaining between them. This CDR3 has 13 residues. CDR3 residues: CASSIPGDQPQHF. For the CDR3, the DNA is TGTGCCAGCAGTATTCCAGGGGATCAGCCCCAGCATTTT.

This clone turned up a few times. The sample has other DNA sequences that encode this CDR3 too. This rearrangement joins TRBV19 to TRBJ2-3; D unresolved. The CDR3 runs 14 residues. Germline V gene lookup returns CDR1 LNHDA and CDR2 SQIVND (reference sequence). Trimming cost V 1 base and J 0 bases, with 5 bases left between them. The CDR3 region is CASSIGPSTDTQYF. The CDR3 DNA is TGTGCCAGTAGTATAGGACCAAGCACAGATACGCAGTATTTT. The full variable domain, rest sourced from reference TRBV19 and TRBJ2-3, is DGGITQSPKYLFRKEGQNVTLSCEQNLNHDAMYWYRQDPGQGLRLIYYSQIVNDFQKGDIAEGYSVSREKKESFPLTVTSAQKNPTAFYLCASSIGPSTDTQYFGPGTRLTVL.